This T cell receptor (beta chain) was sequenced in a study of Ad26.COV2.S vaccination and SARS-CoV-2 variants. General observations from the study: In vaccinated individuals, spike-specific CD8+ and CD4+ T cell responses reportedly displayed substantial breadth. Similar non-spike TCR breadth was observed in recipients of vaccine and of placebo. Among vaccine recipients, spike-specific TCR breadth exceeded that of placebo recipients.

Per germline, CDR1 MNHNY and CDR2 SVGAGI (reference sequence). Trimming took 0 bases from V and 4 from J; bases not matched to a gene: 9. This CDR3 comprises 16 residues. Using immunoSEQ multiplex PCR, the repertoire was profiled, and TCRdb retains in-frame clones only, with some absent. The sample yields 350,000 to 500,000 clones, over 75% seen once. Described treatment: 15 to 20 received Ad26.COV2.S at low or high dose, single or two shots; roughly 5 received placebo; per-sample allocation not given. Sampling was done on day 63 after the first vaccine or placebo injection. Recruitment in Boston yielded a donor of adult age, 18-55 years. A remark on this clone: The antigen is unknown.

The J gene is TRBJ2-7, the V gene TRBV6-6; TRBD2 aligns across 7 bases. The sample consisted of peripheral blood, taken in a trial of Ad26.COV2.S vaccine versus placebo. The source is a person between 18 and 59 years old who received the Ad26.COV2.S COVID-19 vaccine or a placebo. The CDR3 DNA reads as TGTGCCAGCAGTTACTCACGACTAGCCTACGGGTACGAGCAGTACTTC. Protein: CASSYSRLAYGYEQYF.